This T cell receptor (beta chain) was captured by sequencing in a study of blood T cell repertoires in COVID-19. CDR1 MDHEN and CDR2 SYDVKM come from the germline V gene. This CDR3 region has 15 residues. V was cut by 6 bases and J by 0 bases, with 14 bases left in between. Here immunoSEQ multiplex PCR was the method, and the copy in TCRdb shows in-frame clones only, minus some. The sample includes around 30,000 clones, 60% to 80% of them seen just once. The sequence was collected from a human donor in a cohort sampled during active COVID-19. J is TRBJ1-1 and V is TRBV28, with D possibly TRBD1 on 6 matching bases. Source material: peripheral blood. The CDR3 DNA follows: TGTGCCAGCAGAGGGGGGGGCGTCATGAACACTGAAGCTTTCTTT. Translation: CASRGGGVMNTEAFF.